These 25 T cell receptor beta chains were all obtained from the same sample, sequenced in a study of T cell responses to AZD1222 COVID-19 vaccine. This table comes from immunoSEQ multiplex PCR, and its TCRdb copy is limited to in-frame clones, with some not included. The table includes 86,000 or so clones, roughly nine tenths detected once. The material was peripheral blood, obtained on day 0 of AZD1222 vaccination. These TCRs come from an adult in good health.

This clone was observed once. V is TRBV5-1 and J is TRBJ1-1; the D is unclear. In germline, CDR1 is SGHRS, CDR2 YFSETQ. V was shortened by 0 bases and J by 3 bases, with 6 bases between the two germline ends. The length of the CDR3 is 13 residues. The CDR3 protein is CASSLDGYTEAFF. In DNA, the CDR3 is TGCGCCAGCAGCTTGGACGGGTACACTGAAGCTTTCTTT. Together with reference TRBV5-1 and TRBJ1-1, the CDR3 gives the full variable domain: KAGVTQTPRYLIKTRGQQVTLSCSPISGHRSVSWYQQTPGQGLQFLFEYFSETQRNKGNFPGRFSGRQFSNSRSEMNVSTLELGDSALYLCASSLDGYTEAFFGQGTRLTVV.

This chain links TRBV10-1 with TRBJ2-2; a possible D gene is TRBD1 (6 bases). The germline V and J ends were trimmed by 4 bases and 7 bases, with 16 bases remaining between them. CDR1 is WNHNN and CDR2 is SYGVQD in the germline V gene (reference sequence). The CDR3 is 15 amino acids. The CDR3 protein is CASSADSSAGGELFF. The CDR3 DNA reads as TGCGCCAGCAGTGCGGACAGCTCGGCCGGCGGGGAGCTGTTTTTT.

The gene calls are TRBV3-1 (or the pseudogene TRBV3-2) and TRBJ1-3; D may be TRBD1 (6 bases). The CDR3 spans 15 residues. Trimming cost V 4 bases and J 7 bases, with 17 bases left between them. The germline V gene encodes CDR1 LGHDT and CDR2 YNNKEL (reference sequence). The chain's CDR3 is CASSLVQGSLNTIYF. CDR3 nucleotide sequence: TGTGCCAGCAGCCTTGTTCAGGGGTCCCTCAACACCATATATTTT.

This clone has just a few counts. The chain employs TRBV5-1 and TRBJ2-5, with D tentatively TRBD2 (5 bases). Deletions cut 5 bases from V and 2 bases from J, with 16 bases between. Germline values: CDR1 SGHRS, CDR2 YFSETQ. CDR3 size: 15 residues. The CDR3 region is CASSVRGPTQETQYF. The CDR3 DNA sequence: TGCGCCAGCAGTGTACGCGGGCCTACGCAAGAGACCCAGTACTTC.

Here the CDR3 reads CASRQDSGGYSNQPQHF. The CDR3 DNA reads TGTGCCAGCAGGCAAGATTCCGGGGGCTATAGCAATCAGCCCCAGCATTTT. The chain carries TRBV28 and TRBJ1-5; D perhaps matches TRBD1 (6 bases). Germline V CDR1 and CDR2: MDHEN, SYDVKM. With 6 bases removed from V and 0 bases from J, the gap between germline ends came to 18 bases. The CDR3 runs to 17 residues.

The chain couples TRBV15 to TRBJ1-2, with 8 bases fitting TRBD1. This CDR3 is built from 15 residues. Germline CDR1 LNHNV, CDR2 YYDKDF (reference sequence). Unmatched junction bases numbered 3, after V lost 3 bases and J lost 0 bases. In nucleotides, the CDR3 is TGTGCCACCAGCAGCGACAGGGGACCTAACTATGGCTACACCTTC. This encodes CATSSDRGPNYGYTF.

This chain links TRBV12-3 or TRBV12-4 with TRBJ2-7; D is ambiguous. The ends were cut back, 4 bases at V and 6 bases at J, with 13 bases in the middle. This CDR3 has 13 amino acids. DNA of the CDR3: TGTGCCAGCAGTTGGGGTTTGACTTCCGAGCAGTACTTC. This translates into CASSWGLTSEQYF.

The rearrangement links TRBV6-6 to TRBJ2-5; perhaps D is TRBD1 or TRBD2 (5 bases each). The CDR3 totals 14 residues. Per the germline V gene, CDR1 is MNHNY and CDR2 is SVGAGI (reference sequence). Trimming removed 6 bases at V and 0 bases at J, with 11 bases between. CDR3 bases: TGTGCCAGCAGGGGACGGGTTTACCAAGAGACCCAGTACTTC. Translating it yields CASRGRVYQETQYF.

The CDR3 nucleotides read TGTGCCAGTAGTATTAATTTCAATCAGCCCCAGCATTTT. Its protein is CASSINFNQPQHF. This chain joins TRBV19 and TRBJ1-5; D ambiguous. The V gene lost 3 bases and the J gene lost 3 bases, with 6 bases spanning the gap. CDR3 length: 13 residues. Germline assignment: CDR1 LNHDA and CDR2 SQIVND (reference sequence). Full variable domain (missing parts from reference TRBV19 and TRBJ1-5): DGGITQSPKYLFRKEGQNVTLSCEQNLNHDAMYWYRQDPGQGLRLIYYSQIVNDFQKGDIAEGYSVSREKKESFPLTVTSAQKNPTAFYLCASSINFNQPQHFGDGTRLSIL.

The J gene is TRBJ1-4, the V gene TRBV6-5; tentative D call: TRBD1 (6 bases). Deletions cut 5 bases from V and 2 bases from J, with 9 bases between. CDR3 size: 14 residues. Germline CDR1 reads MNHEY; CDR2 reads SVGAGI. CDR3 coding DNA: TGTGCCAGCAGTAGAGGACAGACTAATGAAAAACTGTTTTTT. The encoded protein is CASSRGQTNEKLFF.

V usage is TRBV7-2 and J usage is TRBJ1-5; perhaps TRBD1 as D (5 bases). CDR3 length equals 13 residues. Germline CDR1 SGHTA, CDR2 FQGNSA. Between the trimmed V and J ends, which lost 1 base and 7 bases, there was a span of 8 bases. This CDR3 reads CASSLVRAQPQHF. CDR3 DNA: TGTGCCAGCAGCTTAGTCAGGGCACAGCCCCAGCATTTT. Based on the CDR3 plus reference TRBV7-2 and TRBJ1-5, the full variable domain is GAGVSQSPSNKVTEKGKDVELRCDPISGHTALYWYRQSLGQGLEFLIYFQGNSAPDKSGLPSDRFSAERTGGSVSTLTIQRTQQEDSAVYLCASSLVRAQPQHFGDGTRLSIL.

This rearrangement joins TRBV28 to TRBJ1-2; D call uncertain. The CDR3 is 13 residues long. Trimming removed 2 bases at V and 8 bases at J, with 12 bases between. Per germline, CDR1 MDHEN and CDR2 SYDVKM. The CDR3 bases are TGTGCCAGCAGTTTACGGCAGCATTTAGGCTACACCTTC. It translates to CASSLRQHLGYTF.

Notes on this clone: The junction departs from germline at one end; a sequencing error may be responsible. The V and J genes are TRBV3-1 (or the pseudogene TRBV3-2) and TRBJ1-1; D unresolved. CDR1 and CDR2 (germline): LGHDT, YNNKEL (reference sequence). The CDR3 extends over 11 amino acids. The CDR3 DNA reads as TGTGCCAGCAGCCAAGATGGAGGGCCGGTCTTT. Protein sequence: CASSQDGGPVF.

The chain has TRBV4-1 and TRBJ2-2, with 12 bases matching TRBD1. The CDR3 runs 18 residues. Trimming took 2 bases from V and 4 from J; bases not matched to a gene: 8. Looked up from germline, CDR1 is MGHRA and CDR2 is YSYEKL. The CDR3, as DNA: TGCGCCAGCAGCCAATCCGGGACAGGGGGCGCGGGCACCGGGGAGCTGTTTTTT. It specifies CASSQSGTGGAGTGELFF.

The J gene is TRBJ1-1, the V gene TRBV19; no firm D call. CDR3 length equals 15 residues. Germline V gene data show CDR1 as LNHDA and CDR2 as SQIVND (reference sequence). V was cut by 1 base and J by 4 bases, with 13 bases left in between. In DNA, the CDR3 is TGTGCCAGTAGTATAGGAAGCAGTGTGGGCACTGAAGCTTTCTTT. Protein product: CASSIGSSVGTEAFF.

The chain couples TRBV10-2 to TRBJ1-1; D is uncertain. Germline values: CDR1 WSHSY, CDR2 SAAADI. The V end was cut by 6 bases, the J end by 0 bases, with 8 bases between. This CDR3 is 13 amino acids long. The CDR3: CASRDLMNTEAFF. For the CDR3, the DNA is TGCGCCAGCAGGGACTTAATGAACACTGAAGCTTTCTTT.

In nucleotides, the CDR3 is TGTGCCAGCAGCTTAAACGCAGGGGGCGATGAGCAGTTCTTC. It yields the protein CASSLNAGGDEQFF. The chain combines TRBV7-9 with TRBJ2-1, with 8 bases matching TRBD1. Germline V gene data show CDR1 as SEHNR and CDR2 as FQNEAQ (reference sequence). The CDR3 extends over 14 amino acids. Trimming removed 2 bases from V and 8 bases from J; junction bases left unmatched: 5.

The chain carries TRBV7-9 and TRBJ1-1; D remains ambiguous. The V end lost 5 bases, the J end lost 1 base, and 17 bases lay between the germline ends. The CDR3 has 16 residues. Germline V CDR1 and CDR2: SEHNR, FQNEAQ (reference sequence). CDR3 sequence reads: CASSHGKGRPNTEAFF. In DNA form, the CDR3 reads TGTGCCAGCAGCCACGGAAAGGGCAGGCCGAACACTGAAGCTTTCTTT.

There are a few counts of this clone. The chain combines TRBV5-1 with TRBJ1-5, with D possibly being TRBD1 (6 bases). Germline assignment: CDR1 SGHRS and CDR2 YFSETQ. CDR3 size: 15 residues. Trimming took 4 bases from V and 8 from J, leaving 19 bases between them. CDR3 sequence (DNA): TGCGCCAGCAGCGCGGGGGCCGCGGAAGGTGAGCCCCAGCATTTT. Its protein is CASSAGAAEGEPQHF. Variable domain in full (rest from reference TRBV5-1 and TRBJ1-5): KAGVTQTPRYLIKTRGQQVTLSCSPISGHRSVSWYQQTPGQGLQFLFEYFSETQRNKGNFPGRFSGRQFSNSRSEMNVSTLELGDSALYLCASSAGAAEGEPQHFGDGTRLSIL.

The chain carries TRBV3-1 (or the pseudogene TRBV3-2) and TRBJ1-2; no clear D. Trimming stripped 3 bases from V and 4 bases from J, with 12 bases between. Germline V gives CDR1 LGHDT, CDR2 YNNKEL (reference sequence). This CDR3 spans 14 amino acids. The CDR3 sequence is CASSQAVLSYGYTF. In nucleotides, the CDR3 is TGTGCCAGCAGCCAGGCGGTCTTGAGCTATGGCTACACCTTC.

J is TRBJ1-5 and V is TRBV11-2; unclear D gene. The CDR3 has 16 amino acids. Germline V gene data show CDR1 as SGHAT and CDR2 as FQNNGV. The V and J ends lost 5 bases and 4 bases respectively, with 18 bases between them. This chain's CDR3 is CASSNAGVGTNQPQHF. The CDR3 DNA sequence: TGTGCCAGCAGCAACGCTGGGGTAGGAACGAATCAGCCCCAGCATTTT.

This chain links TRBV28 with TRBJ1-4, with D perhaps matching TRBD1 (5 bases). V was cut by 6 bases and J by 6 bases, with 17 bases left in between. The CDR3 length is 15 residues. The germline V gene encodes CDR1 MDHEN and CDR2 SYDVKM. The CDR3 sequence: CASSSTGGKDEKLFF. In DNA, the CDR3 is TGTGCCAGCAGCTCTACTGGGGGAAAGGATGAAAAACTGTTTTTT.

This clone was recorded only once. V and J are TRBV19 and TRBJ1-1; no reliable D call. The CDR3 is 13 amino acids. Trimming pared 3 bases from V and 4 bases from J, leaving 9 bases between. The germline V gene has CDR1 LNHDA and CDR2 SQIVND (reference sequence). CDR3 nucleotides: TGTGCCAGTAGTATGTGGGCAGGCACTGAAGCTTTCTTT. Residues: CASSMWAGTEAFF. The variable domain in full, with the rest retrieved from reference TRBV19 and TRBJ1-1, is DGGITQSPKYLFRKEGQNVTLSCEQNLNHDAMYWYRQDPGQGLRLIYYSQIVNDFQKGDIAEGYSVSREKKESFPLTVTSAQKNPTAFYLCASSMWAGTEAFFGQGTRLTVV.

The CDR3 sequence: CASTEQGRSTEAFF. The CDR3 region has the DNA TGTGCCAGCACCGAACAGGGGAGAAGCACTGAAGCTTTCTTT. The rearrangement uses TRBV2 and TRBJ1-1, with TRBD1 matching 7 bases. The V segment lost 7 bases and the J segment 4 bases; nucleotides outside the gene matches: 9. CDR1 is SNHLY and CDR2 is FYNNEI in the germline V gene. The CDR3 has 14 residues.

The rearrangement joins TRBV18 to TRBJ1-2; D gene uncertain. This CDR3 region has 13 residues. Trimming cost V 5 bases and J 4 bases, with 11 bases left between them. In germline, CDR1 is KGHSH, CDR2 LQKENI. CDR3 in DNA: TGTGCCAGCTCATCCTGGGAAAGCTATGGCTACACCTTC. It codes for CASSSWESYGYTF.